The 32 T cell receptor beta chains below come from one sample, sequenced in a study of tumor-infiltrating lymphocytes in primary liver carcinoma. Reverse transcription of roughly 470 ng total RNA with a constant-region primer produced TCR beta cDNA. Nested multiplex PCR, run for three rounds with slightly modified ARM-PCR, yielded TCR beta libraries. TRBV1-TRBV30 forward primers and a C-beta reverse primer were used in the first two PCR rounds, which each ran for around 11 cycles. TCRdb re-analysed the multiplex PCR reads in MiXCR, keeping a single row per CDR3 protein. The table records 300,000 to 350,000 distinct CDR3 sequences, 65% of them present only once. Unsorted whole blood served as the source of blood RNA, and germline DNA was extracted as well. The specimen was peripheral blood. Receptor source: a man aged 35-49 years with primary liver carcinoma and hepatitis B virus infection.

This clonotype was recorded at least ten times. This chain uses TRBV10-3 with TRBJ2-5; TRBD2 aligns across 11 bases. CDR1 and CDR2 from the germline V gene are ENHRY and SYGVKD. CDR3 size: 16 residues. Trimming removed 2 bases from V and 6 bases from J; junction bases left unmatched: 8. CDR3 protein: CAISEVAGGALKTQYF. The CDR3 nucleotides read TGTGCCATCAGTGAGGTAGCGGGAGGGGCTTTGAAGACCCAGTACTTC.

As to this clonotype: The junction differs from germline at one of its ends, possibly a read error. V is TRBV7-8 and J is TRBJ1-6; possibly TRBD1 for D (6 bases). CDR1 and CDR2 from the germline V gene are SGHVS and FQNEAQ. This CDR3 spans 14 amino acids. CDR3 loop: CVSSLVTGNSPLHF. Here the CDR3 DNA reads TGTGTCAGCAGCTTAGTAACAGGGAATTCACCCCTCCACTTT.

In regard to this clonotype: A much more abundant neighbour one base away suggests this may be a read error. This chain joins TRBV6-6 and TRBJ2-7; 9 bases fit TRBD1. Germline V gives CDR1 MNHNY, CDR2 SVGAGI (reference sequence). Germline trimming cut 6 bases from V and 7 bases from J; bases unmatched to any gene: 16. CDR3 length: 16 residues. Here the CDR3 DNA reads TGTGCCAGCAGCGACCTTCGGACAGGGGCGTTGGGTGAGCAGTACTTC. Translation: CASSDLRTGALGEQYF.

In this sample, this clonotype turned up many times. The chain couples TRBV10-2 to TRBJ2-2; D not resolved. V was clipped by 6 bases and J by 5 bases, with 10 bases between them. This CDR3 contains 13 residues. Germline CDR1 reads WSHSY; CDR2 reads SAAADI. This CDR3 is CASRTGVTGELFF. In DNA form, the CDR3 reads TGCGCCAGCAGAACGGGTGTAACCGGGGAGCTGTTTTTT.

Turning to this clonotype: At one end the junction does not follow the germline gene, possibly because of a read error. This chain uses TRBV10-3 with TRBJ2-3; D gene uncertain. This CDR3 is 17 amino acids long. Germline V lookup: CDR1 ENHRY, CDR2 SYGVKD. The CDR3 bases are TGTGTCATCAGTGAGTCGTGGATAGAAACTAGCACAGATACGCAGTATTTT. It encodes CVISESWIETSTDTQYF.

This clonotype was detected a few times. The rearrangement links TRBV28 to TRBJ2-5, with TRBD1 matching over 11 bases. Trimming took 2 bases from V and 5 from J; bases not matched to a gene: 7. Looked up from germline, CDR1 is MDHEN and CDR2 is SYDVKM. The CDR3 runs 16 residues. The CDR3: CASSLLDRGRRETQYF. The CDR3 nucleotides are TGTGCCAGCAGTTTACTGGACAGGGGGCGCCGGGAGACCCAGTACTTC.

Only a few counts were recorded for this clonotype. The conserved final phenylalanine or tryptophan is absent from the CDR3, which likely points to a read error. The chain couples TRBV12-3 or TRBV12-4 to TRBJ1-5, with 7 positions matching TRBD1. The junction had 7 bases not matched to a gene; V was cut back by 5 bases and J by 6 bases. The CDR3 has 14 amino acids. DNA for the CDR3: TGTGCCAGCAGTGAAGCAGGGGGAAGTCAGCCCCAGCATTCT. It yields the protein CASSEAGGSQPQHS.

Only a few counts were recorded for this clonotype. This chain links TRBV10-1 with TRBJ2-3; D may match TRBD1 or TRBD2 (5 bases each). Germline CDR1 WNHNN, CDR2 SYGVQD (reference sequence). Trimming shortened V by 2 bases and J by 4 bases, and 13 bases separated the two germline ends. CDR3 length: 15 amino acids. The CDR3 loop is CASSEGGSRADTQYF. In nucleotides, the CDR3 is TGCGCCAGCAGTGAGGGGGGAAGTAGAGCAGATACGCAGTATTTT.

The rearrangement uses TRBV30 and TRBJ2-3, with 9 bases lining up with TRBD2. Germline V gene lookup returns CDR1 GTSNPN and CDR2 SVGIG (reference sequence). There are 15 residues in the CDR3. V shed 5 bases and J 0 bases; nucleotides not matched to a gene: 6. CDR3 nucleotide sequence: TGTGCCTGGTCGAGACTAGCGGTTAGCACAGATACGCAGTATTTT. Translation: CAWSRLAVSTDTQYF.

This clonotype was picked up a small number of times. This chain links TRBV6-5 with TRBJ1-3; weak D call: TRBD1 (5 bases). Germline CDR1 reads MNHEY; CDR2 reads SVGAGI. V lost 7 bases to trimming and J lost 4 bases, with 14 bases between them. The CDR3 is 14 residues long. The CDR3 nucleotides read TGTGCCAGCATGAGGGACCCGGTCGGAAACACCATATATTTT. Translating gives CASMRDPVGNTIYF.

This clonotype was observed many times. CDR3 sequence (DNA): TGCAGCGCCCTGACTGGCTATGGCTACACCTTC. Protein: CSALTGYGYTF. This sequence joins TRBV29-1 and TRBJ1-2; D is undetermined. The CDR3 has 11 amino acids. From germline, CDR1 is SQVTM and CDR2 ANQGSEA. V was clipped by 7 bases and J by 4 bases, with 10 bases between them.

Remarks on this clonotype: A much larger clone differs from this one at a single base, so this may be a read error. The chain recombines TRBV4-3 with TRBJ2-3; D remains unclear. The CDR3 has 14 amino acids. CDR1 is LGHNA and CDR2 is YSLEER in the germline V gene. The DNA for the CDR3 is TGCGCCAGCAGCCAAGATTCCGGGTTCAATACGCTGTATTTT. Residues: CASSQDSGFNTLYF.

Points on this clonotype: Compared with germline, one end of the junction differs, possibly owing to a read error. The CDR3: CASTVGGNQPLHF. The CDR3 DNA sequence: TGTGCCAGTACAGTGGGTGGTAATCAGCCCCTGCATTTT. The J gene is TRBJ1-5, the V gene TRBV11-2; D is uncertain. The CDR3 totals 13 residues. Germline CDR1 and CDR2: SGHAT and FQNNGV.

The chain combines TRBV11-3 with TRBJ2-1; TRBD2 matches at 10 bases. The CDR3 runs to 16 residues. Germline-derived CDR1 and CDR2 are SGHNT and YENEEA. CDR3: CVRSLDSGRSYNEQFF. The CDR3 coding sequence is TGTGTCAGGAGCTTAGATAGCGGGAGGTCCTACAATGAGCAGTTCTTC.

A note on this clonotype: One end of the junction fails to match germline, which may point to a read error. V usage is TRBV6-6 and J usage is TRBJ2-6; possible D gene TRBD1, 6 bases. The germline CDR1 and CDR2 sequences are MNHNY and SVGAGI (reference sequence). This CDR3 region has 15 residues. CDR3 sequence reads: CASRLQGSGANVPTF. The DNA of the CDR3 is TGTGCCAGCAGACTACAGGGATCTGGGGCCAACGTCCCGACTTTC.

This clonotype was counted ten times or more. The V gene is TRBV5-4, the J gene TRBJ2-3; TRBD2 matches 7 bases. The V gene end was trimmed by 5 bases and the J gene end by 2 bases; junction bases not matched to a gene: 11. This CDR3 is 16 amino acids long. Germline loops: CDR1 SGHNT, CDR2 YYREEE (reference sequence). CDR3 region: CASSLGSGRATDTQYF. The CDR3 nucleotides read TGTGCCAGCAGTCTCGGGTCGGGGAGGGCCACAGATACGCAGTATTTT.

As to this clonotype: At one of its ends the junction is not consistent with the germline gene, which may arise from a read error. The chain has TRBV5-6 and TRBJ2-7; D may match TRBD1 or TRBD2 (5 bases each). The CDR3 has 13 amino acids. Germline lookup yields CDR1 SGHDT and CDR2 YYEEEE. The CDR3 coding sequence is TGTGCTAGCAGCGACAAAGGGACGTACGAGCAGTACTTC. Amino acid sequence: CASSDKGTYEQYF.

In regard to this clonotype: Possible read error: a much larger clone is one base away. The rearrangement joins TRBV6-6 to TRBJ2-7; no clear D gene. V was clipped by 5 bases and J by 2 bases, with 10 bases between them. There are 13 residues in the CDR3. Germline CDR1 MNHNY, CDR2 SVGAGI (reference sequence). Written as DNA, the CDR3 is TGTGCCAGCAGTACTCAAGGAACCTACGAGCAGTACTTC. This translates into CASSTQGTYEQYF.

This clonotype was observed many times. The rearrangement links TRBV6-1 to TRBJ1-5, with 7 nucleotides matching TRBD1. The V gene end was trimmed by 4 bases and the J gene end by 3 bases; junction bases not matched to a gene: 6. This CDR3 spans 15 amino acids. The germline V gene has CDR1 MNHNS and CDR2 SASEGT. DNA of the CDR3: TGTGCCAGCAGTGTAGACAGGGAACCCAATCAGCCCCAGCATTTT. It yields the protein CASSVDREPNQPQHF.

This clonotype was counted a few times. This sequence joins TRBV5-4 and TRBJ2-5; TRBD1 matches 10 bases. J was trimmed by 2 bases and V by 4 bases; bases with no gene match: 8. The CDR3 totals 16 residues. CDR1 and CDR2 from the germline V gene are SGHNT and YYREEE (reference sequence). The CDR3 nucleotides are TGTGCCAGCAGCGCCCCGGGACAGGGGCTGCAAGAGACCCAGTACTTC. This sequence encodes CASSAPGQGLQETQYF.

This clonotype was detected only once. The CDR3 nucleotides read TGTGCCAGCAGAGTTAACACTGTGGGCTACACCTTC. Protein sequence: CASRVNTVGYTF. The chain is built from TRBV6-5 and TRBJ1-2; D gene ambiguous. Germline CDR1 is MNHEY and CDR2 is SVGAGI. The CDR3 runs 12 residues. V gave up 6 bases and J gave up 8 bases, with 13 bases separating them.

This chain joins TRBV4-2 and TRBJ2-7, with a tentative D call TRBD1 (7 bases). The CDR3 spans 15 residues. The V gene lost 1 base and the J gene lost 4 bases, with 14 bases spanning the gap. Germline V lookup: CDR1 LGHNA, CDR2 YNFKEQ. The CDR3 DNA reads as TGTGCCAGCAGCCAAGGAGGACCAGGGGGGTACGAGCAGTACTTC. The encoded protein is CASSQGGPGGYEQYF.

The rearrangement uses TRBV28 and TRBJ1-1, with D tentatively TRBD1 (5 bases). Germline CDR1 reads MDHEN; CDR2 reads SYDVKM. V was cut by 5 bases and J by 5 bases, with 15 bases left in between. This CDR3 spans 14 amino acids. The CDR3 protein is CASSPRAEGTEAFF. In nucleotides, the CDR3 is TGTGCCAGCAGTCCTAGGGCAGAGGGGACTGAAGCTTTCTTT.

This clonotype occurred a few times. The DNA of the CDR3 is TGTGCCAGCAGACCACATGGACTAGCGGATAGCACAGATACGCAGTATTTT. It translates to CASRPHGLADSTDTQYF. The chain uses TRBV6-6 and TRBJ2-3; TRBD2 matches at 10 bases. The CDR3 loop spans 17 amino acids. CDR1 and CDR2 from the germline V gene are MNHNY and SVGAGI (reference sequence). J gave up 0 bases and V 6 bases, and 9 bases lay outside the gene matches.

This clonotype was seen more than once but under ten times. The chain carries TRBV5-1 and TRBJ1-4; unclear D gene. V lost 0 bases and J lost 0, with 6 bases in between. This CDR3 comprises 15 residues. The germline gives CDR1 SGHRS, CDR2 YFSETQ. The CDR3 loop reads CASSLDGATNEKLFF. The CDR3 nucleotides read TGCGCCAGCAGCTTGGATGGCGCAACTAATGAAAAACTGTTTTTT.

In this sample, this clonotype turned up many times. CDR3 in DNA: TGCAGCGTTGGGACAGGGGGGGACGTCCTGACTTTC. It encodes CSVGTGGDVLTF. This chain uses TRBV29-1 with TRBJ2-6; 10 bases line up with TRBD1. The junction had 2 bases not matched to a gene; V was cut back by 4 bases and J by 11 bases. CDR1 and CDR2 (germline): SQVTM, ANQGSEA. The CDR3 has 12 amino acids. The complete variable domain, with remaining parts taken from reference TRBV29-1 and TRBJ2-6, reads SAVISQKPSRDICQRGTSLTIQCQVDSQVTMMFWYRQQPGQSLTLIATANQGSEATYESGFVIDKFPISRPNLTFSTLTVSNMSPEDSSIYLCSVGTGGDVLTFGAGSRLTVL.

Regarding this clonotype: One end of the junction fails to match germline, which may point to a read error. V usage is TRBV11-2 and J usage is TRBJ2-5; perhaps D is TRBD1 or TRBD2 (5 bases each). The CDR3 totals 14 residues. CDR1 is SGHAT, CDR2 FQNNGV, per germline. CDR3 region: CANSFHDRGQTQYF. The CDR3 coding sequence is TGTGCCAACAGCTTCCACGACAGAGGGCAGACCCAGTACTTC. Combining the CDR3 with reference TRBV11-2 and TRBJ2-5 gives the whole variable domain EAGVAQSPRYKIIEKRQSVAFWCNPISGHATLYWYQQILGQGPKLLIQFQNNGVVDDSQLPKDRFSAERLKGVDSTLKIQPAKLEDSAVYLCANSFHDRGQTQYFGPGTRLLVL.

To note about this clonotype: A junction boundary mismatches the germline segment, possibly from a read error. The chain uses TRBV11-2 and TRBJ2-3; D is perhaps TRBD2 (5 bases). This CDR3 spans 14 amino acids. CDR1 is SGHAT, CDR2 FQNNGV, per germline. In DNA, the CDR3 is TGTGTCAGCAGCTTCGGGGTTAGCACAGATAGGCAGTATTTT. It is translated as CVSSFGVSTDRQYF.

Details on this clonotype: This may come from a read error, since a much larger clone is one base off. The CDR3 DNA is TGTGCCAGCAGCCACGGCGCGGGGGCGATGGGGACCCAGTACTTC. The encoded protein is CASSHGAGAMGTQYF. The V gene is TRBV5-6, the J gene TRBJ2-5; D may be TRBD2 (7 bases). CDR1 and CDR2 (germline): SGHDT, YYEEEE. CDR3 length: 15 residues. V gave up 4 bases and J gave up 7 bases, with 20 bases separating them.

This sequence joins TRBV5-1 and TRBJ2-7; D gene unclear. This CDR3 is built from 11 residues. CDR1 is SGHRS, CDR2 YFSETQ, per germline. V shed 4 bases and J shed 8 bases, with 10 bases lying between them. The CDR3 DNA follows: TGCGCCAGCAGCGGAGAATTCAAGCAGTACTTC. This sequence encodes CASSGEFKQYF.

The gene calls are TRBV11-1 and TRBJ2-7, with no clear D. This CDR3 is built from 15 residues. Germline lookup yields CDR1 SGHAT and CDR2 FQDESV (reference sequence). V was cut by 11 bases and J by 3 bases, with 23 bases left in between. CDR3 residues: CAGNPRTDTLYEQYF. In DNA form, the CDR3 reads TGTGCCGGCAATCCTAGGACCGATACCCTCTACGAGCAGTACTTC.

Comments on this clonotype: A much larger clone differs by one base, so this may be a read error. This chain connects TRBV6-2 or TRBV6-3 to TRBJ2-3; D remains unclear. The germline V and J ends were trimmed by 7 bases and 1 base, with 15 bases remaining between them. Per the germline V gene, CDR1 is MNHEY and CDR2 is SVGEGT. The CDR3 consists of 15 residues. Here the CDR3 DNA reads TGTGCCAGCACCTACAATCTTGGCGGCACAGATACGCAGTATTTT. This translates into CASTYNLGGTDTQYF.